Following are 6 T cell receptor beta chains from one sample sequenced in a study of beta chain features in type 1 diabetes. Investigators reverse transcribed all isolated RNA, so they sequenced expressed TCRB transcripts. Libraries were prepared by immunoSEQ multiplex PCR; TCRdb keeps only in-frame clonotypes and omits some of them. The table shows some 410,000 clones, with more than 11% occurring only once. The sample taken for sequencing was naive CD4+ T cells from blood. These receptors were collected from a man aged 25 to 45 in good health.

This chain connects TRBV5-4 to TRBJ1-2; no firm D call. The V end was cut by 5 bases, the J end by 4 bases, with 24 bases between. Germline V gene lookup returns CDR1 SGHNT and CDR2 YYREEE (reference sequence). This CDR3 contains 17 residues. The CDR3 spells CASSSPLDSRRTYGYTF. The CDR3 DNA is TGTGCCAGCAGTTCCCCGCTTGACTCGAGGAGGACCTATGGCTACACCTTC. Filled out from reference TRBV5-4 and TRBJ1-2, the complete variable domain reads ETGVTQSPTHLIKTRGQQVTLRCSSQSGHNTVSWYQQALGQGPQFIFQYYREEENGRGNFPPRFSGLQFPNYSSELNVNALELDDSALYLCASSSPLDSRRTYGYTFGSGTRLTVV.

J is TRBJ2-7 and V is TRBV4-1; D may be TRBD1 (5 bases). Germline CDR1 MGHRA, CDR2 YSYEKL. This CDR3 comprises 15 residues. Trimming took off 1 base at V and 5 bases at J, with 15 bases between the two ends. The CDR3 is CASSQGPQGWNEQYF. Written as DNA, the CDR3 is TGCGCCAGCAGCCAAGGTCCCCAGGGCTGGAACGAGCAGTACTTC.

This clone came up many times. The genes are TRBV7-9 and TRBJ2-3; D is unclear. Germline loops: CDR1 SEHNR, CDR2 FQNEAQ (reference sequence). Trimming removed 1 base from V and 0 bases from J, with 5 bases in between. This CDR3 comprises 14 residues. The CDR3 loop reads CASSLVVSTDTQYF. CDR3 coding DNA: TGTGCCAGCAGCTTAGTGGTCAGCACAGATACGCAGTATTTT.

The rearrangement uses TRBV7-2 and TRBJ2-5; 9 positions match TRBD2. CDR3 length equals 16 residues. The J segment lost 2 bases and the V segment lost 4 bases, leaving 8 bases of the junction unmatched. The V gene's germline CDR1 is SGHTA and CDR2 FQGNSA. The CDR3 loop is CASSSTSGPAQETQYF. The CDR3 DNA follows: TGTGCCAGCAGCTCCACTAGCGGGCCAGCTCAAGAGACCCAGTACTTC.

The table lists this clone with a few counts. V usage is TRBV7-3 and J usage is TRBJ2-3; the match to TRBD2 covers 11 bases. The length of the CDR3 is 18 residues. The junction had 7 bases not matched to a gene; V was cut back by 2 bases and J by 0 bases. Germline V gives CDR1 SGHTA, CDR2 FQGTGA. DNA of the CDR3: TGTGCCAGCAGCTTACTAGCGGGAGGACGGTTTAGCACAGATACGCAGTATTTT. Amino acid sequence: CASSLLAGGRFSTDTQYF.

The sample holds a few counts of this clone. V gene TRBV4-1 combines with J gene TRBJ1-2, with unresolved D. Per the germline V gene, CDR1 is MGHRA and CDR2 is YSYEKL. The V gene lost 2 bases and the J gene lost 4 bases, with 8 bases spanning the gap. The CDR3 has 13 residues. CDR3 in DNA: TGCGCCAGCAGCCAATACGAACCCTATGGCTACACCTTC. It specifies CASSQYEPYGYTF.